These 27 T cell receptor beta chains were sequenced from one sample in a study of T cells in localized non-small cell lung cancer (TCRdb year 2020). Library construction relied on the immunoSEQ multiplex PCR assay. TCRdb re-hosts the immuneACCESS table, in-frame sequences only. Its copies lack some clones; in the studies checked, an unresolved V gene accounts for under half of them, and the cause for the rest is not known. Recorded for this sample are 70,000 to 95,000 clones; around 90% of them occurred a single time. Jointly, the top ten make up about 4% of the sample. Specimen: PBMCs, collected before any cancer treatment. These receptors were collected from a woman aged 35 to 70 with stage II squamous cell lung carcinoma.

A remark on this clone: The junction does not match germline at one end; this may be a read error. The chain is built from TRBV20-1 and TRBJ1-2; D call uncertain. The CDR3 spans 11 residues. From germline, CDR1 is DFQATT and CDR2 SNEGSKA (reference sequence). Here the CDR3 DNA reads TGCAGTGCTAGAGATCGGTTCGACATCCGCTTC. Its translation: CSARDRFDIRF.

This chain uses TRBV11-3 with TRBJ2-2; D possibly corresponds to TRBD2 (6 bases). The V end lost 5 bases, the J end lost 5 bases, and 15 bases lay between the germline ends. The germline V gene has CDR1 SGHNT and CDR2 YENEEA. This CDR3 contains 15 residues. The CDR3 sequence: CASSPGGVGTGELFF. In DNA form, the CDR3 reads TGTGCCAGCAGCCCCGGAGGGGTAGGAACCGGGGAGCTGTTTTTT.

The chain recombines TRBV5-4 with TRBJ2-3; D is undetermined. The germline gives CDR1 SGHNT, CDR2 YYREEE (reference sequence). V lost 4 bases and J 0 bases, leaving 12 bases between the germline ends. CDR3 length: 15 amino acids. CDR3 region: CASSRMLDSTDTQYF. The CDR3 bases are TGTGCCAGCAGCCGAATGCTAGACAGCACAGATACGCAGTATTTT.

The genes are TRBV19 and TRBJ2-3; TRBD2 matches 8 bases. V dropped 6 bases and J dropped 2; count of bases not matched to a gene: 13. The CDR3 runs 17 residues. CDR1 is LNHDA and CDR2 is SQIVND in the germline V gene (reference sequence). The CDR3 spells CASRPGLVPRPTDTQYF. The CDR3 nucleotides are TGTGCCAGTAGACCGGGACTAGTACCCCGCCCCACAGATACGCAGTATTTT.

The J gene is TRBJ2-1, the V gene TRBV19; D is perhaps TRBD2 (5 bases). Trimming pared 5 bases from V and 10 bases from J, leaving 15 bases between. There are 13 residues in the CDR3. The germline V gene encodes CDR1 LNHDA and CDR2 SQIVND (reference sequence). The DNA for the CDR3 is TGTGCCAGTAGTGCGACTACCCTTAGGGAGCAGTTCTTC. This sequence encodes CASSATTLREQFF.

This chain joins TRBV2 and TRBJ1-2; possibly TRBD1 for D (5 bases). The CDR3 contains 12 residues. Germline assignment: CDR1 SNHLY and CDR2 FYNNEI. The V end lost 7 bases, the J end lost 5 bases, and 11 bases lay between the germline ends. CDR3 DNA: TGTGCCAGCATTCGGGGGGGGTATGGCTACACCTTC. This encodes CASIRGGYGYTF.

CDR3 sequence (DNA): TGTGCCAGTAGTATCAGGTTGGCGGGACAGGGCCTTACAAGCTCCTACGAGCAGTACTTC. This codes for CASSIRLAGQGLTSSYEQYF. V gene TRBV19 combines with J gene TRBJ2-7; the match to TRBD1 covers 9 bases. The V gene's germline CDR1 is LNHDA and CDR2 SQIVND (reference sequence). V dropped 3 bases and J dropped 0; count of bases not matched to a gene: 18. This CDR3 comprises 20 residues.

The V gene is TRBV6-4, the J gene TRBJ1-2; possible D gene TRBD1, 6 bases. The CDR3 runs to 15 residues. Germline V gene lookup returns CDR1 MRHNA and CDR2 SNTAGT. V dropped 0 bases and J dropped 4 bases, with 12 bases sitting between them. The CDR3: CASSDSNGQLYGYTF. The CDR3 bases are TGTGCCAGCAGTGACTCGAACGGACAGCTCTATGGCTACACCTTC.

This chain links TRBV6-1 with TRBJ2-7, with 7 bases identical to TRBD2. The CDR3 is 18 residues long. Germline lookup yields CDR1 MNHNS and CDR2 SASEGT. V shed 1 base and J 3 bases; nucleotides not matched to a gene: 15. The CDR3 reads CASSEVLGLVISSYEQYF. DNA of the CDR3: TGTGCCAGCAGTGAAGTGTTAGGACTAGTGATAAGCAGCTACGAGCAGTACTTC.

This chain joins TRBV5-1 and TRBJ1-1; no firm D call. CDR1 and CDR2 from the germline V gene are SGHRS and YFSETQ. The CDR3 is 13 amino acids. V lost 3 bases and J 0 bases, leaving 6 bases between the germline ends. The DNA for the CDR3 is TGCGCCAGCAGCTCCCTCCTGAACACTGAAGCTTTCTTT. It yields the protein CASSSLLNTEAFF.

CDR3 sequence: CATGPNKGKGVGYTF. For the CDR3, the DNA is TGTGCCACCGGTCCAAACAAGGGAAAGGGGGTTGGCTACACCTTC. This sequence joins TRBV2 and TRBJ1-2, with a possible D match to TRBD1 (6 bases). Trimming removed 10 bases at V and 7 bases at J, with 25 bases between. The CDR3 extends over 15 amino acids. Germline CDR1 reads SNHLY; CDR2 reads FYNNEI.

With regard to this clone: The identical CDR3 is also encoded by other nucleotide sequences in the sample. V is TRBV11-3 and J is TRBJ2-1; 7 bases are shared with TRBD2. The V gene's germline CDR1 is SGHNT and CDR2 YENEEA. CDR3 size: 15 residues. Unmatched junction bases numbered 0, after V lost 1 base and J lost 0 bases. CDR3 in amino acids: CASSLGGSSYNEQFF. The CDR3 DNA reads TGTGCCAGCAGCTTAGGCGGGAGCTCCTACAATGAGCAGTTCTTC.

The rearrangement joins TRBV27 to TRBJ2-7, with D perhaps matching TRBD2 (7 bases). The V end lost 6 bases, the J end lost 1 base, and 19 bases lay between the germline ends. CDR3 length equals 16 residues. Germline-derived CDR1 and CDR2 are MNHEY and SMNVEV (reference sequence). CDR3 in amino acids: CASSGGTAGASYEQYF. As DNA, the CDR3 is TGTGCCAGCAGCGGGGGGACCGCAGGGGCTTCCTACGAGCAGTACTTC.

This rearrangement joins TRBV5-1 to TRBJ1-1; 7 positions match TRBD1. After removal of 2 bases from V and 0 bases from J, the junction contained 7 bases not matched to a gene. The CDR3 loop spans 16 amino acids. Germline V lookup: CDR1 SGHRS, CDR2 YFSETQ. Here the CDR3 reads CASSLQGTSVNTEAFF. CDR3 nucleotide sequence: TGCGCCAGCAGCTTACAGGGGACATCTGTGAACACTGAAGCTTTCTTT.

This clone has only one observation. The chain links TRBV6-1 to TRBJ1-2; 7 bases agree with TRBD1. J lost 2 bases, V lost 2 bases, and 5 bases had no gene match. Germline CDR1 is MNHNS and CDR2 is SASEGT. The CDR3 is made up of 15 amino acids. CDR3 DNA sequence: TGTGCCAGCAGTGAAAACAGGGGAAGCAACTATGGCTACACCTTC. This codes for CASSENRGSNYGYTF.

The chain has TRBV27 and TRBJ2-7; 8 bases are a match to TRBD1. Germline V gene data show CDR1 as MNHEY and CDR2 as SMNVEV (reference sequence). V lost 5 bases, J lost 2 bases, and 11 bases stayed unmatched. This CDR3 has 16 amino acids. CDR3: CASSTTDRGQPYEQYF. The DNA of the CDR3 is TGTGCCAGCAGTACGACCGACAGGGGACAACCCTACGAGCAGTACTTC.

The chain combines TRBV5-1 with TRBJ1-3; D might be TRBD1 (5 bases). The germline V and J ends were trimmed by 3 bases and 2 bases, with 6 bases remaining between them. CDR3 length: 13 residues. Germline V gene data show CDR1 as SGHRS and CDR2 as YFSETQ. Here the CDR3 DNA reads TGCGCCAGCAGCTCAGGGACTGGAAACACCATATATTTT. As protein: CASSSGTGNTIYF.

J is TRBJ2-3 and V is TRBV9; the D gene is possibly TRBD1 (5 bases). V gave up 1 base and J gave up 3 bases, with 18 bases separating them. The CDR3 runs 17 residues. CDR1 SGDLS and CDR2 YYNGEE come from the germline V gene. The CDR3 region has the DNA TGTGCCAGCAGCGTACCTATAGATCAATCAGGGACAGATACGCAGTATTTT. Its protein is CASSVPIDQSGTDTQYF.

The chain uses TRBV5-1 and TRBJ2-2; a weak D match, TRBD1 (5 bases). CDR3 length: 14 residues. Germline V gene sequence: CDR1 SGHRS, CDR2 YFSETQ. Trimming pared 1 base from V and 7 bases from J, leaving 11 bases between. The CDR3 region is CASSLPREIGELFF. CDR3 nucleotides: TGCGCCAGCAGCTTGCCCAGGGAAATCGGGGAGCTGTTTTTT.

V gene TRBV2 combines with J gene TRBJ2-1; D gene unclear. Trimming left V 2 bases short and J 0 bases short, with 8 bases between. From germline, CDR1 is SNHLY and CDR2 FYNNEI. The CDR3 covers 15 residues. The CDR3 DNA reads as TGTGCCAGCAGTGAAAGGGCCAGCTCCTACAATGAGCAGTTCTTC. Its translation: CASSERASSYNEQFF.

This clone was seen once. This sequence joins TRBV19 and TRBJ1-1; no clear D gene. The CDR3 has 12 residues. CDR1 LNHDA and CDR2 SQIVND come from the germline V gene (reference sequence). Trimming cost V 6 bases and J 6 bases, with 11 bases left between them. The CDR3 DNA reads TGTGCCAGTAGCAAAGGGAGGTCTGAAGCTTTCTTT. Translation: CASSKGRSEAFF. The variable domain in full, completed from reference TRBV19 and TRBJ1-1, reads DGGITQSPKYLFRKEGQNVTLSCEQNLNHDAMYWYRQDPGQGLRLIYYSQIVNDFQKGDIAEGYSVSREKKESFPLTVTSAQKNPTAFYLCASSKGRSEAFFGQGTRLTVV.

The genes are TRBV11-2 and TRBJ1-6, with D possibly being TRBD1 (6 bases). The CDR3 loop spans 13 amino acids. In germline, CDR1 is SGHAT, CDR2 FQNNGV. Trimming left V 5 bases short and J 8 bases short, with 10 bases between. CDR3 nucleotides: TGTGCCAGCAGCCCCCGACAGGATTCACCCCTCCACTTT. This translates into CASSPRQDSPLHF.

This clone was seen only once. The CDR3 DNA sequence: TGTGCCTTCTGGGACCGACGGAGGTACGAGCAGTACTTC. Encoded protein: CAFWDRRRYEQYF. The V and J genes are TRBV30 and TRBJ2-7; D may correspond to TRBD1 or TRBD2 (5 bases each). The CDR3 runs to 13 residues. Germline CDR1 and CDR2: GTSNPN and SVGIG (reference sequence). The V gene lost 7 bases and the J gene lost 4 bases, with 17 bases spanning the gap.

The rearrangement joins TRBV19 to TRBJ1-1, with TRBD1 identical over 8 bases. The J segment lost 1 base and the V segment lost 7 bases, leaving 5 bases of the junction unmatched. The CDR3 spans 14 residues. Germline CDR1 and CDR2: LNHDA and SQIVND (reference sequence). CDR3 DNA: TGTGCCAGTAAGGTAGGGACAGGGAACACTGAAGCTTTCTTT. This sequence encodes CASKVGTGNTEAFF.

The chain carries TRBV4-2 and TRBJ2-1, with D possibly matching TRBD2 (5 bases). The ends were cut back, 0 bases at V and 3 bases at J, with 12 bases in the middle. Germline assignment: CDR1 LGHNA and CDR2 YNFKEQ. This CDR3 is built from 16 residues. In nucleotides, the CDR3 is TGTGCCAGCAGCCAAGAGGCGGGCTTATTCTACAATGAGCAGTTCTTC. Translation: CASSQEAGLFYNEQFF.

The J gene is TRBJ2-3, the V gene TRBV30, with D maybe TRBD2 (6 bases). CDR1 is GTSNPN and CDR2 is SVGIG in the germline V gene (reference sequence). Trimming took 4 bases from V and 3 from J, leaving 20 bases between them. The CDR3 spans 16 residues. The CDR3 nucleotides read TGTGCCTGGAACGCGGAGGGATTAGTGGGGACAGATACGCAGTATTTT. It specifies CAWNAEGLVGTDTQYF.

In its sample, this clone was seen a few times. The genes are TRBV19 and TRBJ1-1; D unclear. The CDR3 totals 16 residues. With 0 bases removed from V and 4 bases from J, the gap between germline ends came to 15 bases. From germline, CDR1 is LNHDA and CDR2 SQIVND (reference sequence). The CDR3 bases are TGTGCCAGTAGTATAGATATGTCCCGACGGGGCACTGAAGCTTTCTTT. Translated: CASSIDMSRRGTEAFF.